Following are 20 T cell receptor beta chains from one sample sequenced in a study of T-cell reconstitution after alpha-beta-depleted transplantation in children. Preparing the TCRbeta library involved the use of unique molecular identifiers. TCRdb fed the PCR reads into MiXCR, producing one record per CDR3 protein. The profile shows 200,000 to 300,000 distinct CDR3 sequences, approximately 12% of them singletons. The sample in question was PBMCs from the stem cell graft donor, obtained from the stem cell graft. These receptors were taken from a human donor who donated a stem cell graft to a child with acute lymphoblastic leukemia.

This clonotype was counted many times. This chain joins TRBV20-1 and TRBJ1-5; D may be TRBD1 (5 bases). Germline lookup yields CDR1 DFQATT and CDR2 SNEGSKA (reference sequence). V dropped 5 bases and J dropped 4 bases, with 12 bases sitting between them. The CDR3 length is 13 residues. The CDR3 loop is CSALRDHNQPQHF. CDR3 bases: TGCAGTGCTCTCCGGGACCATAATCAGCCCCAGCATTTT.

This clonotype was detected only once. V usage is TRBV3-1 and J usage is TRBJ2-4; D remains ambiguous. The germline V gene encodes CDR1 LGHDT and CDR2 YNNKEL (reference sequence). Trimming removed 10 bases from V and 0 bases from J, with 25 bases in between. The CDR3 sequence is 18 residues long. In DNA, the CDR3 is TGTGCCACCTCCAAGCAGGTTCCATGGCAGAGAGCCAAAAACATTCAGTACTTC. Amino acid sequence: CATSKQVPWQRAKNIQYF.

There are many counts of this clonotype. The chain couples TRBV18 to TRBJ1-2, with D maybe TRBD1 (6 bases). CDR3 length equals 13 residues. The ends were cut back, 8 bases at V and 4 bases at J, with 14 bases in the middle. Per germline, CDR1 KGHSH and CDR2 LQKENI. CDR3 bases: TGTGCCAGCAGCCCTGACAGGTCCTATGGCTACACCTTC. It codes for CASSPDRSYGYTF.

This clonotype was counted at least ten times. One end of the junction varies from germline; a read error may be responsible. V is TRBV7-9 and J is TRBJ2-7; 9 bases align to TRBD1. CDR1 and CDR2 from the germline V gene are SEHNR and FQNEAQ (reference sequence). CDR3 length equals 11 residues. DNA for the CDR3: TGTGCCAGCAGCGCGAGGGACAGGGTTAACTTC. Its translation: CASSARDRVNF. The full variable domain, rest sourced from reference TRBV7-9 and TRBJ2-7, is DTGVSQNPRHKITKRGQNVTFRCDPISEHNRLYWYRQTLGQGPEFLTYFQNEAQLEKSRLLSDRFSAERPKGSFSTLEIQRTEQGDSAMYLCASSARDRVNFGPGTRLTVT.

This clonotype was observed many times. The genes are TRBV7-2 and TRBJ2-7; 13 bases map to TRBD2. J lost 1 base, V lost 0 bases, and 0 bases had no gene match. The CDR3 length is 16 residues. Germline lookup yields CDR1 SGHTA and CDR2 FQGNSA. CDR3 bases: TGTGCCAGCAGCTTAGCGGGACTAGCGGGATCCTACGAGCAGTACTTC. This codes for CASSLAGLAGSYEQYF.

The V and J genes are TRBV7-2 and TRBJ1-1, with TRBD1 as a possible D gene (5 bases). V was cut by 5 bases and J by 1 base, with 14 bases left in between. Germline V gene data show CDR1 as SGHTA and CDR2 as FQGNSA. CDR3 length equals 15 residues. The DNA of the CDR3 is TGTGCCAGCAGCCTTGGAGGGGCATCGAACACTGAAGCTTTCTTT. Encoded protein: CASSLGGASNTEAFF. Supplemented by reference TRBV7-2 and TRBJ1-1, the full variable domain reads GAGVSQSPSNKVTEKGKDVELRCDPISGHTALYWYRQSLGQGLEFLIYFQGNSAPDKSGLPSDRFSAERTGGSVSTLTIQRTQQEDSAVYLCASSLGGASNTEAFFGQGTRLTVV.

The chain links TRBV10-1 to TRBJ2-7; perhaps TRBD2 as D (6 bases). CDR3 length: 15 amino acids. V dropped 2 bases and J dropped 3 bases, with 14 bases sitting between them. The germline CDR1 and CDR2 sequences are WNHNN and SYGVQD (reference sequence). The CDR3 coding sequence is TGCGCCAGCAGTGAGGTCGGCGGGATAGTCTACGAGCAGTACTTC. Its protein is CASSEVGGIVYEQYF.

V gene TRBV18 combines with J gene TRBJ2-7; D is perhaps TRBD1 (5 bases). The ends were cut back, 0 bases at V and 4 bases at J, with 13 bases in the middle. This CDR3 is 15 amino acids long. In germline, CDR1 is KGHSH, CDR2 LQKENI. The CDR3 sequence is CASSPPAGNRYEQYF. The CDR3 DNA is TGTGCCAGCTCACCACCGGCAGGGAATCGATACGAGCAGTACTTC. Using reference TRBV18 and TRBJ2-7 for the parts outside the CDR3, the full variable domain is NAGVMQNPRHLVRRRGQEARLRCSPMKGHSHVYWYRQLPEEGLKFMVYLQKENIIDESGMPKERFSAEFPKEGPSILRIQQVVRGDSAAYFCASSPPAGNRYEQYFGPGTRLTVT.

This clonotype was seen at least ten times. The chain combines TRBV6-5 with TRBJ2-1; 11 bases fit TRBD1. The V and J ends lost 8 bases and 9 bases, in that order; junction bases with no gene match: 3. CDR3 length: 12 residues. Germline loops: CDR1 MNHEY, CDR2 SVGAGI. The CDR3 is CASWTGGSEQFF. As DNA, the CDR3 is TGTGCCAGCTGGACAGGGGGCAGTGAGCAGTTCTTC.

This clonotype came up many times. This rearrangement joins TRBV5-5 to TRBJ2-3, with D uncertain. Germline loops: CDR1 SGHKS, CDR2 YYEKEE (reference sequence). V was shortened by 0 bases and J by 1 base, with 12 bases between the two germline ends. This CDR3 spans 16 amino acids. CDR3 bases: TGTGCCAGCAGCTTGGCCGTTGGAACTCGCACAGATACGCAGTATTTT. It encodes CASSLAVGTRTDTQYF.

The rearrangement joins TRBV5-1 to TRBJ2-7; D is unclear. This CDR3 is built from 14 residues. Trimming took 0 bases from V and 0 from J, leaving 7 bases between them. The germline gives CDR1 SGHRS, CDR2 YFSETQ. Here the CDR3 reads CASSLVGYSYEQYF. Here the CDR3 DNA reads TGCGCCAGCAGCTTGGTGGGCTACTCCTACGAGCAGTACTTC.

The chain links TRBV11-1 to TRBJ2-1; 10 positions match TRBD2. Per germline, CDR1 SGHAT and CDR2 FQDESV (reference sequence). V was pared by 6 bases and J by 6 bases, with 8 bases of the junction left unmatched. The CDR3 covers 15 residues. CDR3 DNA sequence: TGTGCCAGCAGTTTAAGCGGGGGGGCCGCCAATGAGCAGTTCTTC. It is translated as CASSLSGGAANEQFF.

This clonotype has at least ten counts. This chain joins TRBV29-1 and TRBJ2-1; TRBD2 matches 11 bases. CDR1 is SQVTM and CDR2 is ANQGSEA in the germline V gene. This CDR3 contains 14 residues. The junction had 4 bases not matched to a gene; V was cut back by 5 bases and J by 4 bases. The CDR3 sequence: CSVIAGGLYNEQFF. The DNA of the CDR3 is TGCAGCGTTATAGCGGGAGGGCTTTACAATGAGCAGTTCTTC.

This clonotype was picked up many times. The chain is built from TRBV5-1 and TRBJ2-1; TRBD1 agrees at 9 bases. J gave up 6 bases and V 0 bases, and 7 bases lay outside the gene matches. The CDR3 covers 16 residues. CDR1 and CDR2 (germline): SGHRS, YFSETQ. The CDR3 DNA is TGCGCCAGCAGCTTGGCCGTGGGACAGGGTCTCAATGAGCAGTTCTTC. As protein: CASSLAVGQGLNEQFF.

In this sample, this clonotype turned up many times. Here the CDR3 reads CASSVEGSTDTQYF. CDR3 DNA: TGTGCCAGCAGCGTAGAAGGCAGCACAGATACGCAGTATTTT. This sequence joins TRBV9 and TRBJ2-3, with no clear D. Germline V gene data show CDR1 as SGDLS and CDR2 as YYNGEE. V dropped 0 bases and J dropped 0 bases, with 5 bases sitting between them. This CDR3 region has 14 residues.

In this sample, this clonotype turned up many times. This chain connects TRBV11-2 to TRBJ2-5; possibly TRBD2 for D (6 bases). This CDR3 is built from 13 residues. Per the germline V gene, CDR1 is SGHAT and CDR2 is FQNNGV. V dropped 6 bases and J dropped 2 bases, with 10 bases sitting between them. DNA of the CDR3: TGTGCCAGCAGGGAAGCGGGTCAAGAGACCCAGTACTTC. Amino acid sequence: CASREAGQETQYF.

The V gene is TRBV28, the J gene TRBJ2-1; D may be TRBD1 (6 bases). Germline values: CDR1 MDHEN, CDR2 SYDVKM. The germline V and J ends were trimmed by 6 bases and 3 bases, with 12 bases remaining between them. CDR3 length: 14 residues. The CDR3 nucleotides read TGTGCCAGCAGAACCGGACAGCTCTACAATGAGCAGTTCTTC. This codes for CASRTGQLYNEQFF.

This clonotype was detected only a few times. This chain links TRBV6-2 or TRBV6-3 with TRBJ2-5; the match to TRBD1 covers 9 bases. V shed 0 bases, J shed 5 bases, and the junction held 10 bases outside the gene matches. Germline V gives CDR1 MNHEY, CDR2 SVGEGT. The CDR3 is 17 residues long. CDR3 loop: CASSYSRRTGAAETQYF. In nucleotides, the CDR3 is TGTGCCAGCAGTTACTCGCGGCGGACAGGGGCGGCGGAGACCCAGTACTTC.

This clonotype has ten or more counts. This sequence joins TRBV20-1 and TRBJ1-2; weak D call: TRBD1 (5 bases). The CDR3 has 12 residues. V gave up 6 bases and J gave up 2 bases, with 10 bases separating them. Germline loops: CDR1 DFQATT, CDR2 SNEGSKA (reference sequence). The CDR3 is CSARAQNYGYTF. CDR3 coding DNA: TGCAGTGCCAGGGCTCAAAACTATGGCTACACCTTC.

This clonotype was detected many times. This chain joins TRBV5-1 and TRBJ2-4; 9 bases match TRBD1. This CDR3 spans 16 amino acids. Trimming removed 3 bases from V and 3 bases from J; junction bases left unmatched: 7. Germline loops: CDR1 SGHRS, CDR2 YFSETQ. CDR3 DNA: TGCGCCAGCAGCTATCTAGGACAGGGGAGCAAAAACATTCAGTACTTC. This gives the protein CASSYLGQGSKNIQYF.